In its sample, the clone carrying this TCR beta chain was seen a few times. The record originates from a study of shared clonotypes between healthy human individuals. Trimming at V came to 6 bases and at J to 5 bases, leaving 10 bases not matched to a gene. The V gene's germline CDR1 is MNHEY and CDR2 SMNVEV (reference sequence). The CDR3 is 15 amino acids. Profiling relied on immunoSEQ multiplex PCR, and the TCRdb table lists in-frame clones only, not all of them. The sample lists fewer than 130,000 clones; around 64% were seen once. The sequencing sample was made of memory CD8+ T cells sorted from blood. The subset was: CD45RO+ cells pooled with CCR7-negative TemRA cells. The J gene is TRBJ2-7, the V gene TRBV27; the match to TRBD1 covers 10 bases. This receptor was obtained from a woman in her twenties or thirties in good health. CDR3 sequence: CASSLYRTGGHEQYF. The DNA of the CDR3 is TGTGCCAGCAGCCTATATCGGACAGGGGGGCACGAGCAGTACTTC.